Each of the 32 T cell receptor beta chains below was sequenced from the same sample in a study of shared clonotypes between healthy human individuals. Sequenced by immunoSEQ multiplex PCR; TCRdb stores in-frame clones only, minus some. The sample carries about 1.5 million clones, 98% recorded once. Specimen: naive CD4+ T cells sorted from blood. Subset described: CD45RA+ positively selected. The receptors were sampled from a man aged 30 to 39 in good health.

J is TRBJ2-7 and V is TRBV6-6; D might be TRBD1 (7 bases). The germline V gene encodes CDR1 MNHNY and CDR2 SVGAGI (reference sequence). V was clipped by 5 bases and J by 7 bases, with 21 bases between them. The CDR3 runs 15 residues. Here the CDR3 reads CASSLLPEGAGEQYF. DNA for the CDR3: TGTGCCAGCAGTCTCCTCCCGGAGGGGGCGGGGGAGCAGTACTTC.

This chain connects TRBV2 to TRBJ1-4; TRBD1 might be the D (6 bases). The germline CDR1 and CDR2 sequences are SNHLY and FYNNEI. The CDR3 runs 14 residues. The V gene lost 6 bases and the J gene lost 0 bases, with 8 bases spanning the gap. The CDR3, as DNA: TGTGCCAGCAGGGAGGGGGCAACTAATGAAAAACTGTTTTTT. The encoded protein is CASREGATNEKLFF.

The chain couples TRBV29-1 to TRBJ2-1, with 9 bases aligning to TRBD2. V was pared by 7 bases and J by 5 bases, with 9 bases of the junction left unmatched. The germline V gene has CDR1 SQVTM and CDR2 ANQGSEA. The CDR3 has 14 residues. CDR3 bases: TGCAGCGGGAGGGTGCTAGCGGGGAACAATGAGCAGTTCTTC. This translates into CSGRVLAGNNEQFF.

The CDR3 DNA reads TGCGCCAGCAGTGCTAGGGACAGGGACTCCGGGAGGAACACTGAAGCTTTCTTT. Protein sequence: CASSARDRDSGRNTEAFF. The V call is TRBV10-1, the J call TRBJ1-1, with TRBD1 matching over 9 bases. The ends lost 4 bases at V and 1 base at J; junction bases unmatched: 13. CDR1 is WNHNN and CDR2 is SYGVQD in the germline V gene (reference sequence). This CDR3 is built from 18 residues.

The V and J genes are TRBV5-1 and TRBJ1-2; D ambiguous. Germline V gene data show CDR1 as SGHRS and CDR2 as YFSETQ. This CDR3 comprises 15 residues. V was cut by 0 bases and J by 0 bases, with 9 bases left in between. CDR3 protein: CASSLASGPNYGYTF. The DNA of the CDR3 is TGCGCCAGCAGCTTGGCCAGTGGGCCTAACTATGGCTACACCTTC.

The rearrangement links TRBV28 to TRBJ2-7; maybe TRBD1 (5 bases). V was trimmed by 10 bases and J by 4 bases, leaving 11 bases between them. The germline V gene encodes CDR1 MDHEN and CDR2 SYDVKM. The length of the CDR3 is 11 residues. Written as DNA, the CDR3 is TGTGCCACCCAGGGTATGTACGAGCAGTACTTC. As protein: CATQGMYEQYF.

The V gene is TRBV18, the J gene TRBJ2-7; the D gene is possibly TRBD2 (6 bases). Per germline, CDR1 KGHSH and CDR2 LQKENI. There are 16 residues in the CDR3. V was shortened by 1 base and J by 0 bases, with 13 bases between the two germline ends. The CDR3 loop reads CASSPRLAVNSYEQYF. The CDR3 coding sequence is TGTGCCAGCTCACCACGGTTAGCGGTGAACTCCTACGAGCAGTACTTC.

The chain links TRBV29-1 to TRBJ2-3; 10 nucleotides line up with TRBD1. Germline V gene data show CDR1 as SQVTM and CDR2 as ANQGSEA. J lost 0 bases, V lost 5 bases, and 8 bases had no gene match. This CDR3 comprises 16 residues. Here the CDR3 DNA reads TGCAGCGTTCCCGGGGACAGGGGATTTAGCACAGATACGCAGTATTTT. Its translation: CSVPGDRGFSTDTQYF.

The CDR3 sequence: CASSLRGLSNEQFF. CDR3 bases: TGTGCCAGTAGTCTCAGGGGGCTATCGAATGAGCAGTTCTTC. The genes are TRBV19 and TRBJ2-1; 8 bases are shared with TRBD1. CDR3 length equals 14 residues. From germline, CDR1 is LNHDA and CDR2 SQIVND (reference sequence). V lost 5 bases and J lost 7; bases outside the gene matches: 7.

The CDR3 region has the DNA TGTGCCAGCAGTGTACCGGGGGGGAACACCGGGGAGCTGTTTTTT. Amino acid sequence: CASSVPGGNTGELFF. The rearrangement uses TRBV6-1 and TRBJ2-2, with 7 bases matching TRBD2. The ends lost 4 bases at V and 1 base at J; junction bases unmatched: 3. The CDR3 totals 15 residues. Germline V gene sequence: CDR1 MNHNS, CDR2 SASEGT.

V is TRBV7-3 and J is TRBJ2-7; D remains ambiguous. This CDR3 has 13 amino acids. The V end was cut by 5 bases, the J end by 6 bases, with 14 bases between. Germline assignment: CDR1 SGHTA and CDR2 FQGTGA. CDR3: CASSPEPLSEQYF. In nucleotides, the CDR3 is TGTGCCAGCAGCCCCGAGCCCCTTAGCGAGCAGTACTTC. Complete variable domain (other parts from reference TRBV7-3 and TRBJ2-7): GAGVSQTPSNKVTEKGKYVELRCDPISGHTALYWYRQSLGQGPEFLIYFQGTGAADDSGLPNDRFFAVRPEGSVSTLKIQRTERGDSAVYLCASSPEPLSEQYFGPGTRLTVT.

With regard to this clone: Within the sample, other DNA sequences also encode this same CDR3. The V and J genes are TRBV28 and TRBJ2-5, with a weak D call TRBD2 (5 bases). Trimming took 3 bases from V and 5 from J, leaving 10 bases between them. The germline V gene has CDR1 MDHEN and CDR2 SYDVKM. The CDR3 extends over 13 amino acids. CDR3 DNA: TGTGCCAGCAGTTTGTGGACTGGGGAGACCCAGTACTTC. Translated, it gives CASSLWTGETQYF. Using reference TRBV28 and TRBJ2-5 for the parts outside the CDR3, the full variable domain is DVKVTQSSRYLVKRTGEKVFLECVQDMDHENMFWYRQDPGLGLRLIYFSYDVKMKEKGDIPEGYSVSREKKERFSLILESASTNQTSMYLCASSLWTGETQYFGPGTRLLVL.

CDR3: CASSPSLRWETNYNEQFF. DNA of the CDR3: TGTGCCAGCAGCCCATCCCTCCGTTGGGAGACTAACTACAATGAGCAGTTCTTC. The chain couples TRBV7-2 to TRBJ2-1; D is perhaps TRBD2 (5 bases). From germline, CDR1 is SGHTA and CDR2 FQGNSA. This CDR3 comprises 18 residues. Trimming took 5 bases from V and 3 from J, leaving 23 bases between them.

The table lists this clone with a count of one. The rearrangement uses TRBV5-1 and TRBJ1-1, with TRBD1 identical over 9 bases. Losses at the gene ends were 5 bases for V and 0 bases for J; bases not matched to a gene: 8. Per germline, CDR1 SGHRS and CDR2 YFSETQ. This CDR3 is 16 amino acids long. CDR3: CASRPGQGHMNTEAFF. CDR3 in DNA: TGCGCCAGCAGACCGGGACAGGGACACATGAACACTGAAGCTTTCTTT.

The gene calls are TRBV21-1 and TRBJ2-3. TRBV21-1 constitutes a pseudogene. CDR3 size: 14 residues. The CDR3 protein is CATPRGEVVDTQYF. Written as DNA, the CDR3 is TGTGCCACACCTAGGGGGGAGGTCGTAGATACGCAGTATTTT.

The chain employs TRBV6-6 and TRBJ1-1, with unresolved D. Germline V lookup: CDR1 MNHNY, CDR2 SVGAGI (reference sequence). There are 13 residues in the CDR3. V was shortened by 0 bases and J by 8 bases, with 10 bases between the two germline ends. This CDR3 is CASSYSMAGEAFF. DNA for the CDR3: TGTGCCAGCAGTTACTCGATGGCAGGAGAAGCTTTCTTT.

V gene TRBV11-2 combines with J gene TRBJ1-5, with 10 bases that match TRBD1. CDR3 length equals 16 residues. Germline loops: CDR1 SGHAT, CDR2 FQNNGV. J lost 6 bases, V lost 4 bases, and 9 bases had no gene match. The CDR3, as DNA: TGTGCCAGCAGCTCCGGCCTGCGACAGGGGGCTCAGCCCCAGCATTTT. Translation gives CASSSGLRQGAQPQHF.

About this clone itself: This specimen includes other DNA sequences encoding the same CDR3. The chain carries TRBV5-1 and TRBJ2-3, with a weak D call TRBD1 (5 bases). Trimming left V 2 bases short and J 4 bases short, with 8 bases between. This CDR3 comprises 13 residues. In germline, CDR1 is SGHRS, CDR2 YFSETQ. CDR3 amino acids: CASSFEGADTQYF. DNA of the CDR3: TGCGCCAGCAGCTTCGAAGGGGCAGATACGCAGTATTTT. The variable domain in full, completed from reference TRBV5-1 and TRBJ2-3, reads KAGVTQTPRYLIKTRGQQVTLSCSPISGHRSVSWYQQTPGQGLQFLFEYFSETQRNKGNFPGRFSGRQFSNSRSEMNVSTLELGDSALYLCASSFEGADTQYFGPGTRLTVL.

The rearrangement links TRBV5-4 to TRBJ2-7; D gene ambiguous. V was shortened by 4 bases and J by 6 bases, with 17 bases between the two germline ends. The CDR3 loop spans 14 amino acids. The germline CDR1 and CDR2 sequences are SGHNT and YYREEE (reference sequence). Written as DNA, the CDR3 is TGTGCCAGCAGCGCTCCCGGGCGGCCCTCCGAGCAGTACTTC. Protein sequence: CASSAPGRPSEQYF.

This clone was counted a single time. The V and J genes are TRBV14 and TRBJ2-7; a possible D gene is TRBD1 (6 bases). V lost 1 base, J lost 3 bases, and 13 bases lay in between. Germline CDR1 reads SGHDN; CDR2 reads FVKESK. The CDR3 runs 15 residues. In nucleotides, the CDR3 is TGTGCCAGCAGCCAAGTCAGGGGACCCATCTACGAGCAGTACTTC. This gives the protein CASSQVRGPIYEQYF. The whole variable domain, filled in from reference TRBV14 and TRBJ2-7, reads EAGVTQFPSHSVIEKGQTVTLRCDPISGHDNLYWYRRVMGKEIKFLLHFVKESKQDESGMPNNRFLAERTGGTYSTLKVQPAELEDSGVYFCASSQVRGPIYEQYFGPGTRLTVT.

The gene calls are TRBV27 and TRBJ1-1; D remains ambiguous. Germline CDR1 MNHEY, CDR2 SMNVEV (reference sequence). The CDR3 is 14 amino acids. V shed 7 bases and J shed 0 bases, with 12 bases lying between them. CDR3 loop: CASTRHFMNTEAFF. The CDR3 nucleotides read TGTGCCAGCACACGGCACTTTATGAACACTGAAGCTTTCTTT.

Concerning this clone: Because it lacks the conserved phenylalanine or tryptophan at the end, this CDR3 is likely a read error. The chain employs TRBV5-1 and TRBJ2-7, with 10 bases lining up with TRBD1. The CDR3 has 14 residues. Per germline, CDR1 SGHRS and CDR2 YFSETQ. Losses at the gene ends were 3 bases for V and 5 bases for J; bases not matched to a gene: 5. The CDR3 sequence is CASSSRTGGDEQYL. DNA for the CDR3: TGCGCCAGCAGCTCCCGGACAGGGGGTGACGAGCAGTACCTC.

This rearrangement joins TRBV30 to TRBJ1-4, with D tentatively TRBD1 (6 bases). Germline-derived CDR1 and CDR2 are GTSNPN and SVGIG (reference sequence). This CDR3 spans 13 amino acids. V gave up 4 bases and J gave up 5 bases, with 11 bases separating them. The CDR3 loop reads CAWTGQWNEKLFF. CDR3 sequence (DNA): TGTGCCTGGACAGGACAGTGGAATGAAAAACTGTTTTTT.

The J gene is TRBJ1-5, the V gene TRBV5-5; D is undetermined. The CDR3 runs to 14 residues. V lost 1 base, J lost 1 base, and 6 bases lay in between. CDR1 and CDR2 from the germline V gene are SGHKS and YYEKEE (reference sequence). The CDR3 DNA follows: TGTGCCAGCAGCTTGTCCAGCAGCAATCAGCCCCAGCATTTT. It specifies CASSLSSSNQPQHF.

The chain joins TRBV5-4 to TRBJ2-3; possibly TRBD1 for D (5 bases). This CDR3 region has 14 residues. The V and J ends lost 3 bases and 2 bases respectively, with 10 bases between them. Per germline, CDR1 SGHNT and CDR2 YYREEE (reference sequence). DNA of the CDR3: TGTGCCAGCAGCTCTAAGGGGTACACAGATACGCAGTATTTT. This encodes CASSSKGYTDTQYF.

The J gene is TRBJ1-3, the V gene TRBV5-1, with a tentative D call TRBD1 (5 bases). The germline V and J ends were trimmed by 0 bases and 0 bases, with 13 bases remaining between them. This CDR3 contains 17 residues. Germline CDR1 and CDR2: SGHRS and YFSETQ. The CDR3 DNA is TGCGCCAGCAGCTTGGGTCCACAGGCAAACTCTGGAAACACCATATATTTT. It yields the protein CASSLGPQANSGNTIYF.

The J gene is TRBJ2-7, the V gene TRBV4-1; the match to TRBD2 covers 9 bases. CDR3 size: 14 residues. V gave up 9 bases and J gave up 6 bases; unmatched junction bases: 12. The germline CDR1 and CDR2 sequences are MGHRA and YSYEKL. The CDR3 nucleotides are TGCGCCAGACCCCGGGCGGGAGGGCCAGGCGAGCAGTACTTC. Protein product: CARPRAGGPGEQYF.

The CDR3 sequence: CASSIVGQMNTEAFF. DNA of the CDR3: TGTGCCAGTAGTATAGTTGGACAAATGAACACTGAAGCTTTCTTT. The J gene is TRBJ1-1, the V gene TRBV19; tentative D call: TRBD1 (5 bases). Trimming removed 1 base from V and 0 bases from J, with 9 bases in between. The CDR3 covers 15 residues. Germline V CDR1 and CDR2: LNHDA, SQIVND (reference sequence).

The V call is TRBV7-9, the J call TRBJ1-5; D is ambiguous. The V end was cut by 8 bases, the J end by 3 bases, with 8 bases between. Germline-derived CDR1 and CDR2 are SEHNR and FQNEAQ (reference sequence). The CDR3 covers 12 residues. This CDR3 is CASGRDNQPQHF. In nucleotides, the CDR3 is TGTGCCAGCGGGAGGGACAATCAGCCCCAGCATTTT.

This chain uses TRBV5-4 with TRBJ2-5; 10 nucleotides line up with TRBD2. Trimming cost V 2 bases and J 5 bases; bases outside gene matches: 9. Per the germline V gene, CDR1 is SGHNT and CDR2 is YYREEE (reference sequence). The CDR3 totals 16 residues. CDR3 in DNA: TGTGCCAGCAGCTTCGTAGCGGGAGGATTAGGGGAGACCCAGTACTTC. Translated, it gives CASSFVAGGLGETQYF. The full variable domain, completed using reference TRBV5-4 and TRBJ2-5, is ETGVTQSPTHLIKTRGQQVTLRCSSQSGHNTVSWYQQALGQGPQFIFQYYREEENGRGNFPPRFSGLQFPNYSSELNVNALELDDSALYLCASSFVAGGLGETQYFGPGTRLLVL.

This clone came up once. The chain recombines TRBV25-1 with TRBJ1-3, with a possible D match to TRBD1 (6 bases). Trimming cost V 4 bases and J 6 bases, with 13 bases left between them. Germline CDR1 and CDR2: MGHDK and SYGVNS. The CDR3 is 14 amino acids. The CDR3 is CASSVGGTLNTIYF. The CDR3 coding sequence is TGTGCCAGCAGTGTGGGTGGGACATTAAACACCATATATTTT.

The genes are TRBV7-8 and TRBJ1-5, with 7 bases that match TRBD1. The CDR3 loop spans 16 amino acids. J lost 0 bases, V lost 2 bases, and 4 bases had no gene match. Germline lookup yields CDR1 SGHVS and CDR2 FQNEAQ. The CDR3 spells CASSLLGTVSNQPQHF. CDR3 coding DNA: TGTGCCAGCAGCTTATTAGGGACAGTTAGCAATCAGCCCCAGCATTTT.